This T cell receptor (beta chain) was found in a study of T cells after yellow fever vaccination. Findings and limits, study-wide: Researchers noted that a small share of clonotypes showed up in both CD4 and CD8 compartments. In post-booster samples, most primary-vaccination clones reappeared (about 95% CD4, about 91% CD8). FACS-sorted repertoires could contain abundant clonotypes contaminating from the bulk population.

It was through 5'RACE template switching that TCR cDNA was made, with a universal primer site and UMIs added. TCRdb reprocessed the 5' RACE reads via MiXCR and lists one record per CDR3 protein. The table includes about 170,000 distinct CDR3 sequences, around 10% detected once. The CDR3 contains 13 residues. The V and J ends lost 7 bases and 2 bases respectively, with 11 bases between them. Details on this clonotype: The antigen is not known.

The TCR was taken from a man aged 18 to 29 who received the YFV17D yellow fever vaccine. This chain links TRBV12-3 or TRBV12-4 with TRBJ1-1; unclear D gene. The sequencing used CD8+ T cells sorted from PBMCs, collected 15 days after the yellow fever booster vaccination. DNA of the CDR3: TGTGCCAGCACTCCCGAGGCTAACACTGAAGCTTTCTTT. This gives the protein CASTPEANTEAFF.